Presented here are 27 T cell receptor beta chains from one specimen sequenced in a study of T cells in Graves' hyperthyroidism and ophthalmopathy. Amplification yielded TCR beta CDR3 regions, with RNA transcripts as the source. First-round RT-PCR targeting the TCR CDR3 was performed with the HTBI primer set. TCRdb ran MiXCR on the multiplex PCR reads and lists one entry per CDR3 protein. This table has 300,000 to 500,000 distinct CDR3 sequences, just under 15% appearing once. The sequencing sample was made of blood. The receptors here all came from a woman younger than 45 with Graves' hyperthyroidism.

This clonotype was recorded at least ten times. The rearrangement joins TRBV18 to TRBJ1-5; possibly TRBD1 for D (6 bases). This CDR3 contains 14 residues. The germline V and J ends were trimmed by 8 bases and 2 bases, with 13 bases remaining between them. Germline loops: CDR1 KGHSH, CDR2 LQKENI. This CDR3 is CASSPGQGNQPQHF. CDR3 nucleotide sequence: TGTGCCAGCAGTCCGGGACAAGGCAATCAGCCCCAGCATTTT.

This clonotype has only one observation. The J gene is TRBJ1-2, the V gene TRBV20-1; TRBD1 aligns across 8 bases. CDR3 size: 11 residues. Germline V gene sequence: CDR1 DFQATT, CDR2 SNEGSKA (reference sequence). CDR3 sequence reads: CKTGGSDGYTF. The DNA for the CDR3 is TGCAAAACAGGGGGTTCGGATGGCTACACCTTC.

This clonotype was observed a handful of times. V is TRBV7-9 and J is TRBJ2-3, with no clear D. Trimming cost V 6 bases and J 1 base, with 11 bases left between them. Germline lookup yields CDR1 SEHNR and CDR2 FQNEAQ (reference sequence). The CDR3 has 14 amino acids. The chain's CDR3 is CASSRPGRTDTQYF. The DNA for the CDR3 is TGTGCCAGCAGTAGGCCAGGTCGCACAGATACGCAGTATTTT.

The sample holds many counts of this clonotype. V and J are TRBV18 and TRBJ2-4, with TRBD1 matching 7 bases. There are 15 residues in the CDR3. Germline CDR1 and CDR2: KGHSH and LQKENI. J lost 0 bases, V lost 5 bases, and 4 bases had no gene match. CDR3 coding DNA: TGTGCCAGCTCAATGGGACAGATAGCCAAAAACATTCAGTACTTC. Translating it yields CASSMGQIAKNIQYF.

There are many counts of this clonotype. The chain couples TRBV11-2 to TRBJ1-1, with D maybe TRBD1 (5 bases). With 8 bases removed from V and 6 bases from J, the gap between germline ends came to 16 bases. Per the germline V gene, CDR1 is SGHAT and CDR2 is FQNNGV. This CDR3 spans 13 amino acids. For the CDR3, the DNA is TGTGCCAGCTATCAAGACGGGACGTCTGAAGCTTTCTTT. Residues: CASYQDGTSEAFF.

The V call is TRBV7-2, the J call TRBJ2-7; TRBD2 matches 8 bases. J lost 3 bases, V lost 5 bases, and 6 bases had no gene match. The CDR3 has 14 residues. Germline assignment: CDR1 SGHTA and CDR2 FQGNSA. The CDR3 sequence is CASSRFSGGYEQYF. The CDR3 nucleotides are TGTGCCAGCAGCCGTTTCAGCGGGGGCTACGAGCAGTACTTC.

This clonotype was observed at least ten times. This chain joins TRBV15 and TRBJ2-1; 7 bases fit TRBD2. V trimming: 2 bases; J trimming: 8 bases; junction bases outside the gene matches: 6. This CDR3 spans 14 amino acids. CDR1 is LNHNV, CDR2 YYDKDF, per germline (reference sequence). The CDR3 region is CATSRRDYGYEQFF. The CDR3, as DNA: TGTGCCACCAGCAGAAGGGACTATGGGTATGAGCAGTTCTTC. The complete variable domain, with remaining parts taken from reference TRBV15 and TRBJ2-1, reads DAMVIQNPRYQVTQFGKPVTLSCSQTLNHNVMYWYQQKSSQAPKLLFHYYDKDFNNEADTPDNFQSRRPNTSFCFLDIRSPGLGDTAMYLCATSRRDYGYEQFFGPGTRLTVL.

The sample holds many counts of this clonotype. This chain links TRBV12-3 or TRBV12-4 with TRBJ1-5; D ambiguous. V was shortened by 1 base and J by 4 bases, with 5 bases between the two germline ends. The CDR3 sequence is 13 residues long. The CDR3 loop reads CASSLVQNQPQHF. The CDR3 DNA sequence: TGTGCCAGCAGTTTAGTTCAAAATCAGCCCCAGCATTTT.

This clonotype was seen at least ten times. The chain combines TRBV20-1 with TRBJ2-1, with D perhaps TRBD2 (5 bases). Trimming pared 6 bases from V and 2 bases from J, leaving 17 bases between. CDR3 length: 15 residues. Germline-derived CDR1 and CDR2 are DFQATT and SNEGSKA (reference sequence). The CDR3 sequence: CSAVPVTGTYNEQFF. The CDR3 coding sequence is TGCAGTGCCGTGCCGGTGACGGGAACCTACAATGAGCAGTTCTTC.

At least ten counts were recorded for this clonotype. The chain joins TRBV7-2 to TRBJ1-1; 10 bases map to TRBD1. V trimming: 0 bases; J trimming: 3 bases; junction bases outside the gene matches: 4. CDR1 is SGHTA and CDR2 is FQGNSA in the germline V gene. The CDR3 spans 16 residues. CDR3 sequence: CASSLAGTGVDTEAFF. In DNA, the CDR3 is TGTGCCAGCAGCTTAGCCGGGACAGGGGTCGACACTGAAGCTTTCTTT.

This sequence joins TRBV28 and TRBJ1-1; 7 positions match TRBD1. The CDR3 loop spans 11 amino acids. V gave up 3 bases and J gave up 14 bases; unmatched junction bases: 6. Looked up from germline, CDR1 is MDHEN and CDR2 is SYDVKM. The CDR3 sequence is CASSFRGAPFF. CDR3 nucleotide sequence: TGTGCCAGCAGTTTCAGGGGGGCGCCATTCTTT.

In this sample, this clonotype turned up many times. CDR3 nucleotide sequence: TGTGCCAGCAGTCCGCCGCTAGAAATCACAGATACGCAGTATTTT. Amino acids: CASSPPLEITDTQYF. The chain couples TRBV12-3 or TRBV12-4 to TRBJ2-3; D remains ambiguous. CDR3 length: 15 residues. V was cut by 5 bases and J by 2 bases, with 14 bases left in between.

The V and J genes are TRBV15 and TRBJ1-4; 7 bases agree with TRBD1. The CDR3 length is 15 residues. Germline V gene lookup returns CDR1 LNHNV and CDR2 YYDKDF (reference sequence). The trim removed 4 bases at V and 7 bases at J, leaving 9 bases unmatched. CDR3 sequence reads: CATSTRRGLGEKLFF. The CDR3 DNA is TGTGCCACCAGCACCCGTAGGGGGCTAGGTGAAAAACTGTTTTTT.

As DNA, the CDR3 is TGTGCCAGCAGTCCCGGGTCTCCGATCCCAGATACGCAGTATTTT. Protein sequence: CASSPGSPIPDTQYF. The rearrangement uses TRBV28 and TRBJ2-3; D call uncertain. Trimming pared 5 bases from V and 4 bases from J, leaving 16 bases between. Germline CDR1 and CDR2: MDHEN and SYDVKM. The CDR3 loop spans 15 amino acids.

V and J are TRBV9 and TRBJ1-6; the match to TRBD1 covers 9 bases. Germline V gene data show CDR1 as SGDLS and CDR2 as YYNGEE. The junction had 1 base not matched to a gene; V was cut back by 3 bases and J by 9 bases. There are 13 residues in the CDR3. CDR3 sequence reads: CASSEGQGSPLHF. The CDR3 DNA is TGTGCCAGCAGCGAGGGACAGGGTTCACCCCTCCACTTT. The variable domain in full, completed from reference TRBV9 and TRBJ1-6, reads DSGVTQTPKHLITATGQRVTLRCSPRSGDLSVYWYQQSLDQGLQFLIQYYNGEERAKGNILERFSAQQFPDLHSELNLSSLELGDSALYFCASSEGQGSPLHFGNGTRLTVT.

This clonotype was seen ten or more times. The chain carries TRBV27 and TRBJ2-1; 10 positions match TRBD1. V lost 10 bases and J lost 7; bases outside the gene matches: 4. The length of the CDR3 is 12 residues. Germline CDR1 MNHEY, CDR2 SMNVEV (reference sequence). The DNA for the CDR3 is TGTGCCACCGGGACAGGGGTGAATGAGCAGTTCTTC. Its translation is CATGTGVNEQFF.

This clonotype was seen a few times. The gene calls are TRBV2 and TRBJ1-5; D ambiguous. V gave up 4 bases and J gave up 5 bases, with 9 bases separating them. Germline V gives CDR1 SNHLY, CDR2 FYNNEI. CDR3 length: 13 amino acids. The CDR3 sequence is CASSVRQDQPQHF. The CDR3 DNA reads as TGTGCCAGCAGTGTAAGGCAGGATCAGCCCCAGCATTTT.

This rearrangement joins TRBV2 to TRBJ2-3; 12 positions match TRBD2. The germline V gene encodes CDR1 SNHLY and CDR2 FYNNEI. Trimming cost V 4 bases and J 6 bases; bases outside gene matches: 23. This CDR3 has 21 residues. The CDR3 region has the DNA TGTGCCAGCAGTGTTGTGGCTAGCGGGGGGGTGAACACCGGGGAGCTGGATACGCAGTATTTT. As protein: CASSVVASGGVNTGELDTQYF.

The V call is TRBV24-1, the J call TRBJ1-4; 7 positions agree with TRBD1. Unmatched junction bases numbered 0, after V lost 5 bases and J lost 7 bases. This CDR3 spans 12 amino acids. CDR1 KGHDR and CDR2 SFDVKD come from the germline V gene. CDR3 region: CATSGDSEKLFF. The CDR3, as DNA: TGTGCCACCAGTGGGGACAGTGAAAAACTGTTTTTT.

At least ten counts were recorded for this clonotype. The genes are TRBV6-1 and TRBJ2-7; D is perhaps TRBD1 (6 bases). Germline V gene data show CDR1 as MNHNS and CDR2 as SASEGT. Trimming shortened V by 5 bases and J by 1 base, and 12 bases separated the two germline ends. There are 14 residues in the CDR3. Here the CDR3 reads CASSQDRLSYEQYF. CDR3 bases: TGTGCCAGCAGTCAAGACAGGCTATCCTACGAGCAGTACTTC.

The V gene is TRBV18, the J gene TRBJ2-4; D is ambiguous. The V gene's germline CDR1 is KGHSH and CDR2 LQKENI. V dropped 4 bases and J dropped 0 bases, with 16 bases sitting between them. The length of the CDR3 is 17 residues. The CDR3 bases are TGTGCCAGCTCACGTACACAGAGTGACCTAGCCAAAAACATTCAGTACTTC. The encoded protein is CASSRTQSDLAKNIQYF.

The CDR3 DNA follows: TGCAGCGTCACACAGGGGGCAGGCGCAGATACGCAGTATTTT. It is translated as CSVTQGAGADTQYF. The chain combines TRBV29-1 with TRBJ2-3; the match to TRBD1 covers 9 bases. V was pared by 6 bases and J by 4 bases, with 8 bases of the junction left unmatched. Per germline, CDR1 SQVTM and CDR2 ANQGSEA. CDR3 length: 14 residues.

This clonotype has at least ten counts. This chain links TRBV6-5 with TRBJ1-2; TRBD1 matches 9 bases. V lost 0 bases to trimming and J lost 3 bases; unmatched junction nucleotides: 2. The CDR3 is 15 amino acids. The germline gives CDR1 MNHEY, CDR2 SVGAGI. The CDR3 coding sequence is TGTGCCAGCAGTTACTCGGGACAGGGAGACTATGGCTACACCTTC. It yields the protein CASSYSGQGDYGYTF.

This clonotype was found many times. The CDR3 is CASSLKTYSNQPQHF. The CDR3 bases are TGTGCCAGCAGCTTGAAGACATATAGCAATCAGCCCCAGCATTTT. This chain links TRBV5-5 with TRBJ1-5; no clear D. Germline V gene data show CDR1 as SGHKS and CDR2 as YYEKEE (reference sequence). With 1 base removed from V and 0 bases from J, the gap between germline ends came to 8 bases. The CDR3 runs to 15 residues.

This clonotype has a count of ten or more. The CDR3: CASSPGQLSGNTIYF. The CDR3 DNA reads TGTGCCAGCAGCCCGGGACAGCTCTCTGGAAACACCATATATTTT. The rearrangement uses TRBV3-1 and TRBJ1-3, with TRBD1 matching 7 bases. Trimming at V came to 4 bases and at J to 0 bases, leaving 3 bases not matched to a gene. The CDR3 has 15 amino acids. Germline lookup yields CDR1 LGHDT and CDR2 YNNKEL (reference sequence).

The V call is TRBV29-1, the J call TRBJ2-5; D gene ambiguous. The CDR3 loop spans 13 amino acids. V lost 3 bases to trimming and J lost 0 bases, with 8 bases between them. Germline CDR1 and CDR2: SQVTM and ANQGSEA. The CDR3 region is CSVELFNQETQYF. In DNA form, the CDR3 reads TGCAGCGTTGAGCTGTTTAACCAAGAGACCCAGTACTTC.

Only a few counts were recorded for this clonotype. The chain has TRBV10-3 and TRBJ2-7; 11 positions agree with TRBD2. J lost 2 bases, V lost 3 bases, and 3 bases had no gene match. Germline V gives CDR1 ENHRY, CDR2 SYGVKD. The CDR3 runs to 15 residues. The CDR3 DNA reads TGTGCCATCAGTGACCCACTAGCGGGAGCCTACGAGCAGTACTTC. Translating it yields CAISDPLAGAYEQYF.